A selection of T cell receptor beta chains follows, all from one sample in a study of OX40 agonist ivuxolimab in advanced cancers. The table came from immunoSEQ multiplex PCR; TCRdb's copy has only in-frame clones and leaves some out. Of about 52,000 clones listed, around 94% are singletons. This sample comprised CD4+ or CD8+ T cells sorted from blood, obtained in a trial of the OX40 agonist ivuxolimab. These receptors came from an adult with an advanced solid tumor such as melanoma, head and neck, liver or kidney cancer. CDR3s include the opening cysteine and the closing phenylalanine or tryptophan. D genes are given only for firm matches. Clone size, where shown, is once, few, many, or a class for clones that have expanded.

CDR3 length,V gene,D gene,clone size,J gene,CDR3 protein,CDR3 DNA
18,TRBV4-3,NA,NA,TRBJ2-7,CASSQEPGGRGHPYEQYF,TGCGCCAGCAGCCAAGAACCAGGAGGGCGCGGGCACCCCTACGAGCAGTACTTC
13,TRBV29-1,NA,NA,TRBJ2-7,CSVETTEPYEQYF,TGCAGCGTTGAAACGACAGAGCCCTACGAGCAGTACTTC
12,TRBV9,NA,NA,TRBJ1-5,CASSPEEGPQHF,TGTGCCAGCAGCCCCGAGGAGGGGCCCCAGCATTTT
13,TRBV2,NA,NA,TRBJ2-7,CASSEWTDYEQYF,TGTGCCAGCAGTGAATGGACAGACTACGAGCAGTACTTC
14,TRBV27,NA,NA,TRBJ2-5,CASSFSGAAETQYF,TGTGCCAGCAGTTTCTCCGGGGCGGCGGAGACCCAGTACTTC
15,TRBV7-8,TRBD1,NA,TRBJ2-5,CASSPTGQGIETQYF,TGTGCCAGCAGCCCCACCGGACAGGGCATAGAGACCCAGTACTTC
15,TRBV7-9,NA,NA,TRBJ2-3,CASSFGSAGTDTQYF,TGTGCCAGCAGCTTCGGAAGCGCGGGCACAGATACGCAGTATTTT
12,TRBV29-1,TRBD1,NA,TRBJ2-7,CSARDSTYEQYF,TGCAGCGCTCGGGACAGCACCTACGAGCAGTACTTC
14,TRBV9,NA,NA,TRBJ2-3,CASSVEPSPDTQYF,TGTGCCAGCAGCGTAGAGCCTTCTCCAGATACGCAGTATTTT
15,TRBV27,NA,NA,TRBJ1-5,CASSFGGSSNQPQHF,TGTGCCAGCAGTTTTGGGGGGTCTAGCAATCAGCCCCAGCATTTT
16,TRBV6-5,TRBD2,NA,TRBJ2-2,CASSYSGLAGRGELFF,TGTGCCAGCAGTTACTCGGGACTAGCGGGGAGGGGGGAGCTGTTTTTT
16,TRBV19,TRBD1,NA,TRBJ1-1,CANSPGTGALNTEAFF,TGTGCCAATAGTCCCGGGACAGGGGCCTTGAACACTGAAGCTTTCTTT
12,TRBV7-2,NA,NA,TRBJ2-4,CASSFEVNIQYF,TGTGCCAGCAGCTTCGAGGTCAACATTCAGTACTTC
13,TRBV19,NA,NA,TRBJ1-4,CASYLGRIGKLFF,TGTGCCAGTTACCTTGGGAGGATCGGAAAACTGTTTTTT
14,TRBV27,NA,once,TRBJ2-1,CASTSSWSYNEQFF,TGTGCCAGCACTTCGAGTTGGTCCTACAATGAGCAGTTCTTC
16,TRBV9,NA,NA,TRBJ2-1,CASSVAGGIVGNEQFF,TGTGCCAGCAGCGTAGCTGGGGGTATCGTGGGCAATGAGCAGTTCTTC
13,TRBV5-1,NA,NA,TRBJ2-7,CASSPDDTYEQYF,TGCGCCAGCAGCCCGGACGATACCTACGAGCAGTACTTC
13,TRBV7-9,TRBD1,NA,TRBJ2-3,CASSRPTGGTQYF,TGTGCCAGCAGCCGTCCTACAGGGGGTACGCAGTATTTT
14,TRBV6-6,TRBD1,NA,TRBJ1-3,CASSYDIQDRGRYF,TGTGCCAGCAGTTACGACATTCAGGACAGGGGCCGATATTTT
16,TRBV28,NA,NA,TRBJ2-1,CASSPLEGASSHEQFF,TGTGCCAGCAGTCCCCTGGAGGGGGCGTCTAGCCATGAGCAGTTCTTC
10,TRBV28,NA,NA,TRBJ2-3,CATSTDTQYF,TGTGCCACCTCCACAGATACGCAGTATTTT
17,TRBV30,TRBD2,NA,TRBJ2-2,CAWSGLGTSGRTGELFF,TGTGCCTGGAGTGGGTTGGGAACTAGCGGGAGAACCGGGGAGCTGTTTTTT
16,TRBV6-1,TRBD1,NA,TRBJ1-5,CASSDATGSIRQPQHF,TGTGCCAGCAGTGACGCGACAGGGTCGATTCGTCAGCCCCAGCATTTT
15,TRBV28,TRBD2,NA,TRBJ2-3,CASSLRTSGRDTQYF,TGTGCCAGCAGTTTGAGGACTAGCGGACGGGATACGCAGTATTTT
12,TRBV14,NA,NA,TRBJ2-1,CASSQGYNEQFF,TGTGCCAGCAGCCAAGGTTACAATGAGCAGTTCTTC
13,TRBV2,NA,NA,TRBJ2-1,CASTEGPGLSGFF,TGTGCCAGCACCGAAGGCCCGGGACTTAGCGGGTTCTTC
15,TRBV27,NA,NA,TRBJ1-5,CASSLLGGSNQPQHF,TGTGCCAGCAGTTTATTGGGGGGTAGCAATCAGCCCCAGCATTTT
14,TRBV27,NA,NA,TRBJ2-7,CASSLSATSYEQYF,TGTGCCAGCAGTTTATCGGCCACCTCCTACGAGCAGTACTTC
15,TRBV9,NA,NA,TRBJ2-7,CASSRTGASSSEQYF,TGTGCCAGCAGTCGTACGGGGGCTAGCAGTAGCGAGCAGTACTTC
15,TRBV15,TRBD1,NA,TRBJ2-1,CATSAGTGASNEQFF,TGTGCCACCAGCGCCGGGACAGGGGCCTCAAATGAGCAGTTCTTC
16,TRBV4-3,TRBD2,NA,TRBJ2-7,CASSQAGLAGDTEQYF,TGCGCCAGCAGCCAAGCGGGTCTAGCGGGAGATACCGAGCAGTACTTC
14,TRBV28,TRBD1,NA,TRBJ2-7,CASSGTGETYEQYF,TGTGCCAGCAGCGGGACAGGGGAGACCTACGAGCAGTACTTC
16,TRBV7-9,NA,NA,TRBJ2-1,CASSSARVVSYNEQFF,TGTGCCAGCAGCTCGGCCCGAGTCGTTTCCTACAATGAGCAGTTCTTC
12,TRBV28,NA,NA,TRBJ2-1,CASSLGGYEQFF,TGTGCCAGCAGTTTGGGGGGTTATGAGCAGTTCTTC
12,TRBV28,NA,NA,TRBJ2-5,CASNGGKETQYF,TGTGCCAGCAACGGCGGGAAGGAGACCCAGTACTTC
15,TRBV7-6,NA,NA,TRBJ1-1,CASSLEGVGQSEAFF,TGTGCCAGCAGCTTAGAGGGAGTAGGGCAGAGTGAAGCTTTCTTT
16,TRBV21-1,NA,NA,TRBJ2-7,CASRLAGGPRGYEQYF,TGTGCCAGCAGATTAGCGGGAGGTCCCCGGGGCTACGAGCAGTACTTC
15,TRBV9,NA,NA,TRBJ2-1,CASSVAGATYNEQFF,TGTGCCAGCAGCGTAGCGGGAGCCACCTACAATGAGCAGTTCTTC
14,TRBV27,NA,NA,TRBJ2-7,CASSAGDGPYEQYF,TGTGCCAGCAGTGCAGGGGACGGACCCTACGAGCAGTACTTC
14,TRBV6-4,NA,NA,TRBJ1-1,CASSPGALGTEAFF,TGTGCCAGCAGCCCTGGGGCCCTCGGGACTGAAGCTTTCTTT
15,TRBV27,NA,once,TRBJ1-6,CASSPHGGYNSPLHF,TGTGCCAGCAGCCCTCATGGGGGATATAATTCACCCCTCCACTTT
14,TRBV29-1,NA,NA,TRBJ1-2,CSVALGQGNYGYTF,TGCAGCGTTGCCCTGGGGCAGGGGAACTATGGCTACACCTTC
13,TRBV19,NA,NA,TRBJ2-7,CASSTSSGYEQYF,TGTGCCAGTAGTACTAGCTCTGGCTACGAGCAGTACTTC